This TCR beta chain was captured in a study of early T cells in non-severe SARS-CoV-2 infection (TCRdb year 2021). Concerning the study at large: Because TCR sequencing was done on bulk RNA from unsorted whole blood, the alpha and beta chains could not be paired. Results and caveats for the whole study, not just this receptor: Matching against VDJdb was skewed toward anti-spike CD8 responses, likely underestimated virus-specific expansions, and missed private and CD4 specificities.

The table lists this clonotype with a few counts. Its antigen is not yet known. No base quality values were provided; no much bigger clone lies one nucleotide off. The protocol used for the library was 5' RACE. This sample was sequenced with a NextSeq 500. In the TCR library protocol, unique molecular identifiers were attached to individual cDNA molecules to correct for PCR bias and sequencing error. Sequencing covered both TCR alpha and beta chains, and within each sample the abundances of alpha and beta sequences were tightly co-correlated. The study's processing was this. Decombinator V4 was used to perform V gene, J gene and CDR3 annotation of TCR sequences. TCRs were defined as expanded if a significant change between any two time points was detected under a Poisson model with p below 0.0001. TCR abundances were normalised to the total number of TCRs sequenced in each sample and reported as counts per million. TRAV1-2 paired with TRAJ12, TRAJ20 or TRAJ33 defined MAIT TCRs, while TRAV10 paired with TRAJ18 defined iNKT TCRs. VDJdb, accessed 1 November 2021, was searched for CMV, EBV and SARS-CoV-2 annotated TCRs, with TCRs annotated for multiple antigens excluded. TCRdb took the public reads, trimmed them with fastp at Q25, ran MiXCR for clone calling and kept in-frame beta chains. Each entry is one CDR3 protein sequence, shown with its most common DNA and genes. The authors' filters were not applied to this entry. The sample includes 45,000 to 55,000 distinct CDR3 sequences, with approximately 13% observed a single time. Around 9.6% of the sample goes to the ten largest clones.

Unmatched junction bases come to 5, with V trimmed by 2 bases and J by 3 bases. Based on the germline V gene, the CDR1 and CDR2 sequences are KGHSH and LQKENI. The CDR3, from cysteine to phenylalanine, totals 15 residues. This entry keeps only the CDR3 DNA: 45 bases, framed from base 1. A case-control design nested within a healthcare worker cohort in London, UK, was used, with weekly nasopharyngeal swab PCR tests and blood sampling performed. Healthcare workers were recruited during the week of the UK lockdown, between 23 and 31 March 2020, and followed weekly for up to about 15 weeks. Sequencing input: whole blood. The V and J segments used are TRBV18 and TRBJ2-7, with 9 bases aligning to TRBD1. The receptor's source is an adult who was a healthcare worker with PCR-confirmed SARS-CoV-2 infection or an uninfected control (not recorded which). The CDR3 region: CASSPKTGGSYEQYF. The DNA sequence is TGTGCCAGCTCACCAAAGACAGGGGGGAGCTACGAGCAGTACTTC.